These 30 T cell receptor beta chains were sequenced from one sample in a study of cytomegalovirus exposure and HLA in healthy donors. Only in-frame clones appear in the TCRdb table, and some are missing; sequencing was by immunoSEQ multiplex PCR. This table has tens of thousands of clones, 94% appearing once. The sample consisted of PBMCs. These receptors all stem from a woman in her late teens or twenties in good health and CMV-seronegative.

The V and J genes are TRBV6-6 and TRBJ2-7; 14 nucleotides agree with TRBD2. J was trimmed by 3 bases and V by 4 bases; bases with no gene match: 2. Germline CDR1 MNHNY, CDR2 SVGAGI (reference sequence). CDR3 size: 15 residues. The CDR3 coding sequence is TGTGCCAGCAGTTCCGGGACTAGCGGGGGCTACGAGCAGTACTTC. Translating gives CASSSGTSGGYEQYF.

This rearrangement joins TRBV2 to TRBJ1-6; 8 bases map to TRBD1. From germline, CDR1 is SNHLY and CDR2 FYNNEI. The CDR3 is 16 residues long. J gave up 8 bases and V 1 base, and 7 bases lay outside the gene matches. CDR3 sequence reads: CASSEEVRGRDSPLHF. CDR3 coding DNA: TGTGCCAGCAGTGAAGAAGTCAGGGGGCGAGATTCACCCCTCCACTTT.

The CDR3 here is CAWIRQAADNQPQHF. As DNA, the CDR3 is TGTGCCTGGATCCGACAGGCTGCAGACAATCAGCCCCAGCATTTT. The gene calls are TRBV30 and TRBJ1-5; D possibly corresponds to TRBD1 (6 bases). Germline lookup yields CDR1 GTSNPN and CDR2 SVGIG (reference sequence). The CDR3 is made up of 15 amino acids. Trimming removed 4 bases at V and 3 bases at J, with 16 bases between.

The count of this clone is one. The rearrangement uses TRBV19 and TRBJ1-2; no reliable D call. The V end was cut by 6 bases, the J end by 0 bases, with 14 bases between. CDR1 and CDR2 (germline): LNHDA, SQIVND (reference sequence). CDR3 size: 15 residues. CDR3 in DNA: TGTGCCAGTAGCGTCCCCGGACTTACTAACTATGGCTACACCTTC. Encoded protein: CASSVPGLTNYGYTF.

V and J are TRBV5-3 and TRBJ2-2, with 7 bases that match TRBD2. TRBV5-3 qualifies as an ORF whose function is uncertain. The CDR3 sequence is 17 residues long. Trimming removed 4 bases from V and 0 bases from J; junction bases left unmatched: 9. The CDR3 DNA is TGTGCCAGAAGCATACCGAGAGGACTAGCGAACACCGGGGAGCTGTTTTTT. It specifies CARSIPRGLANTGELFF.

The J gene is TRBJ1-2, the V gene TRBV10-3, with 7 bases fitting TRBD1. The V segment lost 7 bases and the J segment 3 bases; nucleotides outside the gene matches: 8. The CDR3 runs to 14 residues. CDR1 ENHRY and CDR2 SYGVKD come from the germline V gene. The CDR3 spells CAIKRDSSDYGYTF. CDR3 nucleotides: TGTGCCATCAAAAGGGACAGCTCAGACTATGGCTACACCTTC.

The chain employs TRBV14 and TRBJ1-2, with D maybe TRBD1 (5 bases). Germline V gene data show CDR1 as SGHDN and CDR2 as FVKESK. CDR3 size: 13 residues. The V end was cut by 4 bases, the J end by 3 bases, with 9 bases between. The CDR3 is CASSPGLHYGYTF. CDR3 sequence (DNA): TGTGCCAGCAGCCCGGGACTCCACTATGGCTACACCTTC.

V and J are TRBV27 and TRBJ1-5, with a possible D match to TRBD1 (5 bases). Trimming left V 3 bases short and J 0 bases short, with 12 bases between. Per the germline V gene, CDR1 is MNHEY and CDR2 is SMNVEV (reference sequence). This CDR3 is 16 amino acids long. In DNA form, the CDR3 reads TGTGCCAGCAGTTTTAGGGGCGCGTATAGCAATCAGCCCCAGCATTTT. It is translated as CASSFRGAYSNQPQHF.

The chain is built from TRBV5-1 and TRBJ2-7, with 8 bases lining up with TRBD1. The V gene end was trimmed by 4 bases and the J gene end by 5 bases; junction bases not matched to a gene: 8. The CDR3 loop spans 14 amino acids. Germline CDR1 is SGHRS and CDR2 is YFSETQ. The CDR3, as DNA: TGCGCCAGCAGCCAAGGGACAGGTCGGCACGAGCAGTACTTC. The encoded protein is CASSQGTGRHEQYF. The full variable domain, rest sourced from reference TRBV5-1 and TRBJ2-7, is KAGVTQTPRYLIKTRGQQVTLSCSPISGHRSVSWYQQTPGQGLQFLFEYFSETQRNKGNFPGRFSGRQFSNSRSEMNVSTLELGDSALYLCASSQGTGRHEQYFGPGTRLTVT.

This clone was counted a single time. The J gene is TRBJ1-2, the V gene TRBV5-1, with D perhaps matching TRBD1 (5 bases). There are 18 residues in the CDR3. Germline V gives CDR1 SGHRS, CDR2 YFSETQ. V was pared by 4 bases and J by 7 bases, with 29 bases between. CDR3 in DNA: TGCGCCAGCAGCCGCCGGGAGCCGCGGGACGGATACTATGCTGGCTACACCTTC. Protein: CASSRREPRDGYYAGYTF.

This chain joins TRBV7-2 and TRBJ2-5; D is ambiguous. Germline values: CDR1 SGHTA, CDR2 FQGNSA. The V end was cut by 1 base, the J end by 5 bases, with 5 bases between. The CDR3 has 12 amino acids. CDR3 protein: CASSLGLETQYF. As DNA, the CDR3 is TGTGCCAGCAGCTTAGGGCTGGAGACCCAGTACTTC.

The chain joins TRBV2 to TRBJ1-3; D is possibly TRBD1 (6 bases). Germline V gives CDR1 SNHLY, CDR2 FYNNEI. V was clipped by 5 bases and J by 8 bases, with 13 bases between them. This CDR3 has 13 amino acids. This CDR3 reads CASSQGPTDTIYF. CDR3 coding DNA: TGTGCCAGCAGTCAGGGGCCTACGGACACCATATATTTT.

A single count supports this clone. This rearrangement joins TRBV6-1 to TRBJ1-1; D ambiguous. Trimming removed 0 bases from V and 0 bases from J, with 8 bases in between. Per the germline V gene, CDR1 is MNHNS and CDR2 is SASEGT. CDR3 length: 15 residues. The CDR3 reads CASSEARRLNTEAFF. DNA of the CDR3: TGTGCCAGCAGTGAAGCCCGCAGGTTGAACACTGAAGCTTTCTTT.

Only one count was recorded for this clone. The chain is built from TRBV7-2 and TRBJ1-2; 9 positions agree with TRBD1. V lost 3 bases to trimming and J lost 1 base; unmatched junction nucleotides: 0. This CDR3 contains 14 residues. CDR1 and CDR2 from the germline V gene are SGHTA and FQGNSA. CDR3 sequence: CASSLDRGNYGYTF. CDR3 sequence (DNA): TGTGCCAGCAGCTTGGACAGGGGTAACTATGGCTACACCTTC.

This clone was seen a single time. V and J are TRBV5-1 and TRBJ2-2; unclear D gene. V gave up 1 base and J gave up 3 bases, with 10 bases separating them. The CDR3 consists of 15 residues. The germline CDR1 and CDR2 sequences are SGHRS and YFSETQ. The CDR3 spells CASSLSDLYTGELFF. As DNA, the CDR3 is TGCGCCAGCAGCTTGTCTGACTTGTACACCGGGGAGCTGTTTTTT.

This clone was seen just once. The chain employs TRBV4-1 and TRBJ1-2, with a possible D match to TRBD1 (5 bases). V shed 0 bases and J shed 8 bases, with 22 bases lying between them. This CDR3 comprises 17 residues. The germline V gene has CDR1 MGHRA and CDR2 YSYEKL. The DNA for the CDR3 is TGCGCCAGCAGCCAAGATCCTAGGAGGGGAAAAGGTACAGGCTACACCTTC. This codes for CASSQDPRRGKGTGYTF.

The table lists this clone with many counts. The CDR3 DNA sequence: TGTGCCAGCACGCTCGGTTACGAGCAGTACTTC. It specifies CASTLGYEQYF. The chain links TRBV6-1 to TRBJ2-7; D is undetermined. Germline V gives CDR1 MNHNS, CDR2 SASEGT. The length of the CDR3 is 11 residues. V was pared by 7 bases and J by 4 bases, with 8 bases between.

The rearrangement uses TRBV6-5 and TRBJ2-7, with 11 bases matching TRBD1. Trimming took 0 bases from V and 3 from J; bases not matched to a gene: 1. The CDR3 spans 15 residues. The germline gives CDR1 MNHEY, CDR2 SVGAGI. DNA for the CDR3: TGTGCCAGCAGTTACTCCGGGACAGGGGGCTACGAGCAGTACTTC. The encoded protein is CASSYSGTGGYEQYF.

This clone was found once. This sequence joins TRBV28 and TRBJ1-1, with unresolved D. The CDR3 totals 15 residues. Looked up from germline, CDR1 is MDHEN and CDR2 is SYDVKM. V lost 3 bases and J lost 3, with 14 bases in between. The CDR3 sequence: CASSFGQSVYTEAFF. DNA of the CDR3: TGTGCCAGCAGTTTTGGGCAGTCAGTTTACACTGAAGCTTTCTTT.

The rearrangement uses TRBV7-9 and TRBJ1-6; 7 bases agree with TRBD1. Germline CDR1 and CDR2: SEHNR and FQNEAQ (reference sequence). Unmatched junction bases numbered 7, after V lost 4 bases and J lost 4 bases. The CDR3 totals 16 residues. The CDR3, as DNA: TGTGCCAGCAGCTATTGGACAGGAGATTATAATTCACCCCTCCACTTT. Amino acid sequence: CASSYWTGDYNSPLHF.

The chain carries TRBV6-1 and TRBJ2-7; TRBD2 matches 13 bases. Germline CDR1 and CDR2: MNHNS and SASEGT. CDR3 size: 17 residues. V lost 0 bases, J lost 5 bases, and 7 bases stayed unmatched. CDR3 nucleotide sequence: TGTGCCAGCAGTGAAGCATTAGGACTAGCGGGGGATAACGAGCAGTACTTC. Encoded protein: CASSEALGLAGDNEQYF.

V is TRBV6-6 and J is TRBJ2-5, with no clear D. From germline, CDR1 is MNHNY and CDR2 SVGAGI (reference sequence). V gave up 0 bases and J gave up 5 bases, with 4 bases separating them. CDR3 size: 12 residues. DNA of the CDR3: TGTGCCAGCAGTTACTCAGCCGAGACCCAGTACTTC. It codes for CASSYSAETQYF.

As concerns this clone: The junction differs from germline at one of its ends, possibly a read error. The CDR3 bases are TGTGCCAGCAGCTTGGACAGGGGGTTTTCAACCCTCCACTTT. This encodes CASSLDRGFSTLHF. The chain recombines TRBV7-2 with TRBJ1-6, with TRBD1 identical over 10 bases. Germline V gene sequence: CDR1 SGHTA, CDR2 FQGNSA. The length of the CDR3 is 14 residues.

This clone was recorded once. The CDR3 DNA is TGTGCCAGCAATCCAGTAGCTGGCTATGGCTACACCTTC. This sequence encodes CASNPVAGYGYTF. The rearrangement links TRBV6-5 to TRBJ1-2, with D unclear. Trimming stripped 7 bases from V and 4 bases from J, with 13 bases between. The CDR3 length is 13 residues. Germline V lookup: CDR1 MNHEY, CDR2 SVGAGI.

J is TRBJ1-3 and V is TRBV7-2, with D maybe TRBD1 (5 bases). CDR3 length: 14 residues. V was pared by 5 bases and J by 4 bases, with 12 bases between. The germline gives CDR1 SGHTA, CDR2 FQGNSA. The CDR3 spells CASSGGLGGNTIYF. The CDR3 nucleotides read TGTGCCAGCAGCGGGGGGTTGGGAGGAAACACCATATATTTT. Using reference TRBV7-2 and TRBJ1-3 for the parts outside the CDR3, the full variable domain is GAGVSQSPSNKVTEKGKDVELRCDPISGHTALYWYRQSLGQGLEFLIYFQGNSAPDKSGLPSDRFSAERTGGSVSTLTIQRTQQEDSAVYLCASSGGLGGNTIYFGEGSWLTVV.

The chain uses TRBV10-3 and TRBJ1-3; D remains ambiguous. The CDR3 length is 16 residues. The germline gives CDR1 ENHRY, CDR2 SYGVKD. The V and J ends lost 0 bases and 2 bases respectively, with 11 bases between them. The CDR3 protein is CAISESGRIAGNTIYF. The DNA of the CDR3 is TGTGCCATCAGTGAGTCTGGCAGAATTGCTGGAAACACCATATATTTT.

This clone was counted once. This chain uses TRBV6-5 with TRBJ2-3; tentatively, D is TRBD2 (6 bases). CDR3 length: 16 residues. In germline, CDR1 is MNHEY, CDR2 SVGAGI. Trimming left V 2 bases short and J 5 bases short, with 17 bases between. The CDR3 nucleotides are TGTGCCAGCAGTTACGGGCTAGCCGGGGGAATAGATACGCAGTATTTT. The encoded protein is CASSYGLAGGIDTQYF.

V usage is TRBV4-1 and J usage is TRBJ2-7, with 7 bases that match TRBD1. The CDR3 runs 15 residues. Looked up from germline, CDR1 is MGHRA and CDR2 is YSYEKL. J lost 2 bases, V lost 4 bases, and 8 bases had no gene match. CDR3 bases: TGCGCCAGCAGCCCAACTAAGGGGGCAACCTACGAGCAGTACTTC. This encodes CASSPTKGATYEQYF.

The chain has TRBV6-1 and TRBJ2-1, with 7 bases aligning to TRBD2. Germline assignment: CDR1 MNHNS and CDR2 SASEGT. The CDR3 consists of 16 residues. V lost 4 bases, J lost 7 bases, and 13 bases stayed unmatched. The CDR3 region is CASSGGPGGAMNEQFF. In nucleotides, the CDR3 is TGTGCCAGCAGTGGGGGACCGGGGGGAGCCATGAATGAGCAGTTCTTC.

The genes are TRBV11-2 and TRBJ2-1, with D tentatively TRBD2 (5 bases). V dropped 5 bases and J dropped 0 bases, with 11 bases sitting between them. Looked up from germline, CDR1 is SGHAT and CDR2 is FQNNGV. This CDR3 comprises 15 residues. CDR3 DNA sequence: TGTGCCAGCAGCCCCTTCGAGGGCTCCTACAATGAGCAGTTCTTC. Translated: CASSPFEGSYNEQFF.